The TCR beta chain described here comes from a study of beta chain features in type 1 diabetes. Blood was drawn once from each donor into heparinised tubes. The draws averaged around 110 mL. The V and J ends lost 1 base and 0 bases respectively, with 10 bases between them. From germline, CDR1 is KGHSH and CDR2 LQKENI. The CDR3 consists of 15 residues. This clone has only a few counts. Antigen specificity is unknown. cDNA synthesis used the whole RNA isolate, giving expressed TCRB sequences. Average reads for naive, central memory and regulatory T cell samples were about 3.6 million. Assay: immunoSEQ multiplex PCR; the TCRdb copy retains only in-frame clones and omits some. The table includes some 240,000 clones, roughly 11% detected once. Study-level findings and limits: For patients and controls alike, PCR might favor shorter templates to the same degree.

This receptor was taken from a man aged 18 to 30 in good health. The J gene is TRBJ2-7, the V gene TRBV18, with a tentative D call TRBD1 (6 bases). Specimen: central memory CD4+ T cells from blood. CDR3 DNA sequence: TGTGCCAGCTCACCACGGCTGACAGGCTCCTACGAGCAGTACTTC. Its translation is CASSPRLTGSYEQYF.